These 10 T cell receptor beta chains share one sample of origin, sequenced in a study of cytomegalovirus exposure and HLA in healthy donors. Use of 60 Vbeta and 13 Jbeta primers characterized the PCR. The table came from immunoSEQ multiplex PCR; TCRdb's copy has only in-frame clones and leaves some out. The top ten hold 3% of the sample, which has around 67,000 clones, around 61% seen once. Sequenced: PBMCs. These receptors were collected from a woman in her forties or fifties in good health and CMV-seronegative.

The chain joins TRBV30 to TRBJ2-4, with D unresolved. With 8 bases removed from V and 3 bases from J, the gap between germline ends came to 17 bases. From germline, CDR1 is GTSNPN and CDR2 SVGIG (reference sequence). The CDR3 spans 14 residues. The CDR3 protein is CAGESELVKNIQYF. The CDR3, as DNA: TGTGCCGGAGAAAGCGAATTGGTCAAAAACATTCAGTACTTC.

This sequence joins TRBV15 and TRBJ2-3, with 7 bases lining up with TRBD1. The CDR3 runs 15 residues. Germline assignment: CDR1 LNHNV and CDR2 YYDKDF (reference sequence). Unmatched junction bases numbered 7, after V lost 3 bases and J lost 4 bases. The CDR3 loop is CATSSAGGDADTQYF. The CDR3, as DNA: TGTGCCACCAGCAGTGCAGGGGGAGATGCAGATACGCAGTATTTT.

This rearrangement joins TRBV7-8 to TRBJ2-7, with D perhaps matching TRBD2 (6 bases). V was shortened by 4 bases and J by 2 bases, with 12 bases between the two germline ends. This CDR3 comprises 14 residues. Per the germline V gene, CDR1 is SGHVS and CDR2 is FQNEAQ. CDR3 nucleotide sequence: TGTGCCAGCAGCTCTTGGGGGGACCCCTACGAGCAGTACTTC. Translating it yields CASSSWGDPYEQYF.

Here the CDR3 DNA reads TGTGCCAGCAGCCCCTCGGTAGCGGGAATGATGGGCAATGAGCAGTTCTTC. This sequence encodes CASSPSVAGMMGNEQFF. The chain is built from TRBV9 and TRBJ2-1; 8 bases align to TRBD2. The junction had 15 bases not matched to a gene; V was cut back by 4 bases and J by 6 bases. This CDR3 has 17 amino acids. The germline V gene encodes CDR1 SGDLS and CDR2 YYNGEE.

The rearrangement joins TRBV19 to TRBJ2-6; 8 bases agree with TRBD1. There are 16 residues in the CDR3. With V trimmed by 9 bases and J by 0 bases, 7 bases remained unmatched. Germline V gives CDR1 LNHDA, CDR2 SQIVND (reference sequence). The CDR3 spells CASKRQGSSGANVLTF. CDR3 DNA: TGTGCCAGCAAGAGACAGGGGAGCTCTGGGGCCAACGTCCTGACTTTC.

This rearrangement joins TRBV6-5 to TRBJ2-7; TRBD2 is a possible D gene (6 bases). Germline values: CDR1 MNHEY, CDR2 SVGAGI. The CDR3 sequence is 14 residues long. The germline V and J ends were trimmed by 4 bases and 1 base, with 11 bases remaining between them. CDR3 sequence (DNA): TGTGCCAGCAGTTCACCGGGACTGTCCTACGAGCAGTACTTC. Residues: CASSSPGLSYEQYF.

The table lists this clone with a few counts. The chain recombines TRBV5-1 with TRBJ2-7, with D tentatively TRBD1 (5 bases). Germline CDR1 SGHRS, CDR2 YFSETQ. The CDR3 is 14 residues long. Trimming removed 5 bases at V and 9 bases at J, with 21 bases between. Written as DNA, the CDR3 is TGCGCCAGCAGGGAAGACCAGGGTCTCCCCTGGCAGTACTTC. It yields the protein CASREDQGLPWQYF.

This rearrangement joins TRBV7-9 to TRBJ2-7; tentative D call: TRBD1 (6 bases). Germline values: CDR1 SEHNR, CDR2 FQNEAQ (reference sequence). The CDR3 extends over 14 amino acids. With 10 bases removed from V and 1 base from J, the gap between germline ends came to 17 bases. CDR3 protein: CATRGQGASYEQYF. The CDR3 DNA follows: TGTGCCACCAGGGGCCAGGGTGCGTCCTACGAGCAGTACTTC.

The rearrangement links TRBV15 to TRBJ2-7, with a tentative D call TRBD2 (6 bases). CDR1 and CDR2 (germline): LNHNV, YYDKDF (reference sequence). The V end lost 4 bases, the J end lost 1 base, and 17 bases lay between the germline ends. This CDR3 region has 16 residues. CDR3 in DNA: TGTGCCACCAGCACGGGGGACGAGGGGCTTTCCTACGAGCAGTACTTC. Amino acid sequence: CATSTGDEGLSYEQYF.

The chain combines TRBV5-1 with TRBJ2-7, with 14 bases that match TRBD2. Trimming removed 2 bases from V and 1 base from J; junction bases left unmatched: 8. The CDR3 consists of 18 residues. Per the germline V gene, CDR1 is SGHRS and CDR2 is YFSETQ. CDR3 residues: CASSLAGTSGSWSYEQYF. As DNA, the CDR3 is TGCGCCAGCAGCTTAGCCGGGACTAGCGGGAGTTGGTCCTACGAGCAGTACTTC.